The 29 T cell receptor beta chains in this list originate from one sample, sequenced in a study of a mutant IDH1 vaccine in newly diagnosed glioma. Time point denoted: week 23, last vaccination. Topical imiquimod accompanied each vaccine dose, which consisted of 300 ug of mutant IDH1 20-mer peptide. Method: immunoSEQ multiplex PCR; TCRdb's copy keeps in-frame clones and lacks some. Of approximately 44,000 clones detected, roughly 90% appear once; the ten largest clones hold roughly 4%. No antigen has been identified for these receptors. The sample here was PBMCs, taken from a glioma patient whose treatment included an IDH1 peptide vaccine. The receptors originated from a man over 45 with glioma.

The V gene is TRBV5-5, the J gene TRBJ1-6; the D gene is possibly TRBD1 (6 bases). The CDR3 contains 13 residues. Looked up from germline, CDR1 is SGHKS and CDR2 is YYEKEE (reference sequence). Between the trimmed V and J ends, which lost 2 bases and 8 bases, there was a span of 8 bases. The CDR3 is CASSLQGHSPLHF. CDR3 DNA: TGTGCCAGCAGCTTACAGGGCCATTCACCCCTCCACTTT.

This clone was seen just once. The junction shows a germline mismatch at one end, possibly a read error. The V gene is TRBV7-7, the J gene TRBJ2-5, with a possible D match to TRBD1 (6 bases). Germline CDR1 SSHAT, CDR2 FNYEAQ (reference sequence). The CDR3 loop spans 14 amino acids. This chain's CDR3 is CASSSQGRQETQYF. CDR3 nucleotide sequence: TGTGCTAGCAGCTCCCAGGGGCGGCAAGAGACCCAGTACTTC.

V usage is TRBV6-5 and J usage is TRBJ2-7, with D possibly being TRBD2 (6 bases). Germline V lookup: CDR1 MNHEY, CDR2 SVGAGI. Trimming took 2 bases from V and 4 from J, leaving 12 bases between them. There are 14 residues in the CDR3. The CDR3 DNA reads as TGTGCCAGCAGTTACCGGCGGGGAAGTTACGAGCAGTACTTC. Amino acids: CASSYRRGSYEQYF.

The rearrangement uses TRBV28 and TRBJ2-7; D gene ambiguous. The CDR3 contains 12 residues. V lost 4 bases and J lost 5, with 9 bases in between. The germline V gene has CDR1 MDHEN and CDR2 SYDVKM. The CDR3 region has the DNA TGTGCCAGCAGTTCCCGGGTCGACGAGCAGTACTTC. As protein: CASSSRVDEQYF. The full variable domain, in which reference TRBV28 and TRBJ2-7 provide the parts outside the CDR3, is DVKVTQSSRYLVKRTGEKVFLECVQDMDHENMFWYRQDPGLGLRLIYFSYDVKMKEKGDIPEGYSVSREKKERFSLILESASTNQTSMYLCASSSRVDEQYFGPGTRLTVT.

The gene calls are TRBV28 and TRBJ2-7; unclear D gene. The ends were cut back, 8 bases at V and 4 bases at J, with 3 bases in the middle. This CDR3 comprises 9 residues. Germline CDR1 is MDHEN and CDR2 is SYDVKM. The CDR3, as DNA: TGTGCCAGCGGATACGAGCAGTACTTC. Protein product: CASGYEQYF.

This clone showed up just a few times. The V and J genes are TRBV7-6 and TRBJ2-3; no clear D gene. The V gene's germline CDR1 is SGHVS and CDR2 FNYEAQ. Trimming removed 4 bases at V and 1 base at J, with 12 bases between. The CDR3 has 15 residues. CDR3 region: CASSSSWRRTDTQYF. Written as DNA, the CDR3 is TGTGCCAGCAGCTCTAGTTGGCGGCGCACAGATACGCAGTATTTT.

This clone occurred a few times. V is TRBV5-1 and J is TRBJ1-4; D not resolved. This CDR3 is 13 amino acids long. V lost 3 bases and J 8 bases, leaving 11 bases between the germline ends. Germline V gives CDR1 SGHRS, CDR2 YFSETQ. The CDR3, as DNA: TGCGCCAGCAGCTCCGCTTGGGGAGAAAAACTGTTTTTT. Protein sequence: CASSSAWGEKLFF.

CDR3 protein: CASSWGTDTQYF. As DNA, the CDR3 is TGTGCCAGCAGCTGGGGCACAGATACGCAGTATTTT. The rearrangement links TRBV5-4 to TRBJ2-3; D remains ambiguous. CDR1 and CDR2 (germline): SGHNT, YYREEE (reference sequence). The CDR3 is 12 residues long. With 3 bases removed from V and 1 base from J, the gap between germline ends came to 3 bases.

The V gene is TRBV7-8, the J gene TRBJ2-2, with no clear D. The CDR3 loop spans 12 amino acids. Germline values: CDR1 SGHVS, CDR2 FQNEAQ. V shed 5 bases and J shed 9 bases, with 10 bases lying between them. The CDR3: CASSPDPRELFF. CDR3 coding DNA: TGTGCCAGCAGCCCAGACCCCAGGGAGCTGTTTTTT.

The sample holds one count of this clone. This CDR3 is CASSYGGRFTGELFF. As DNA, the CDR3 is TGTGCCAGCAGTTACGGCGGGAGGTTCACCGGGGAGCTGTTTTTT. V usage is TRBV6-6 and J usage is TRBJ2-2; 8 nucleotides match TRBD2. The CDR3 has 15 amino acids. The V gene end was trimmed by 2 bases and the J gene end by 4 bases; junction bases not matched to a gene: 3. Per the germline V gene, CDR1 is MNHNY and CDR2 is SVGAGI (reference sequence).

In its sample, this clone was seen a few times. The chain links TRBV4-3 to TRBJ1-2, with a weak D call TRBD1 (5 bases). The germline V gene has CDR1 LGHNA and CDR2 YSLEER. This CDR3 comprises 15 residues. The V gene lost 0 bases and the J gene lost 3 bases, with 11 bases spanning the gap. The CDR3 DNA reads as TGCGCCAGCAGCCAAGAAGACCGGGGCCACTATGGCTACACCTTC. This encodes CASSQEDRGHYGYTF.

CDR3 in DNA: TGTGCCAGCAGTTTATCCCCGGACAGGCTCTCTGGAAACACCATATATTTT. Translated: CASSLSPDRLSGNTIYF. J is TRBJ1-3 and V is TRBV27; 7 nucleotides line up with TRBD1. CDR1 and CDR2 from the germline V gene are MNHEY and SMNVEV (reference sequence). The V segment lost 0 bases and the J segment 0 bases; nucleotides outside the gene matches: 5. This CDR3 region has 17 residues.

V and J are TRBV13 and TRBJ1-1; 8 bases agree with TRBD1. V trimming: 2 bases; J trimming: 7 bases; junction bases outside the gene matches: 9. This CDR3 region has 15 residues. Looked up from germline, CDR1 is PRHDT and CDR2 is FYEKMQ (reference sequence). CDR3: CASSLSRRGQGEAFF. CDR3 DNA sequence: TGTGCCAGCAGCTTAAGCAGAAGAGGACAGGGTGAAGCTTTCTTT.

The V call is TRBV7-2, the J call TRBJ2-3; weak D call: TRBD1 (5 bases). Germline values: CDR1 SGHTA, CDR2 FQGNSA. V lost 7 bases, J lost 5 bases, and 19 bases lay in between. This CDR3 spans 15 amino acids. CDR3 residues: CASNILGQPGDTQYF. CDR3 nucleotide sequence: TGTGCCAGCAACATTCTGGGGCAGCCGGGAGATACGCAGTATTTT.

There are a few counts of this clone. V gene TRBV10-2 combines with J gene TRBJ2-1; tentatively, D is TRBD2 (6 bases). The germline V gene has CDR1 WSHSY and CDR2 SAAADI. The V end was cut by 5 bases, the J end by 4 bases, with 12 bases between. This CDR3 has 14 residues. For the CDR3, the DNA is TGCGCCAGCAGTAACGGGGGTCGGTACAATGAGCAGTTCTTC. It codes for CASSNGGRYNEQFF.

The DNA of the CDR3 is TGCGCCAGCAGCTTGGCCGGAGAGGATACGCAGTATTTT. As protein: CASSLAGEDTQYF. The chain links TRBV5-1 to TRBJ2-3; no clear D gene. V lost 0 bases to trimming and J lost 6 bases, with 8 bases between them. In germline, CDR1 is SGHRS, CDR2 YFSETQ. This CDR3 has 13 residues.

The chain has TRBV6-6 and TRBJ2-5; 12 nucleotides line up with TRBD2. The germline gives CDR1 MNHNY, CDR2 SVGAGI (reference sequence). The CDR3 is made up of 14 amino acids. The trim removed 8 bases at V and 4 bases at J, leaving 5 bases unmatched. Here the CDR3 DNA reads TGTGCCAGCCGGACTAGCGGGAAGAGAGAGACCCAGTACTTC. As protein: CASRTSGKRETQYF.

The chain carries TRBV16 and TRBJ2-1, with a tentative D call TRBD1 (5 bases). The V end lost 4 bases, the J end lost 5 bases, and 9 bases lay between the germline ends. Germline CDR1 KGHSY, CDR2 FQNENV. The CDR3 covers 13 residues. CDR3 sequence reads: CASSPPRDNEQFF. CDR3 in DNA: TGTGCCAGCAGCCCGCCCAGGGACAATGAGCAGTTCTTC.

The J gene is TRBJ1-1, the V gene TRBV7-6; D uncertain. Germline CDR1 SGHVS, CDR2 FNYEAQ. Trimming cost V 5 bases and J 0 bases, with 13 bases left between them. The CDR3 length is 15 residues. The CDR3 here is CASSPEVAMNTEAFF. For the CDR3, the DNA is TGTGCCAGCAGCCCTGAAGTAGCGATGAACACTGAAGCTTTCTTT.

A single count supports this clone. This chain joins TRBV7-8 and TRBJ1-6, with no clear D. Looked up from germline, CDR1 is SGHVS and CDR2 is FQNEAQ. V lost 7 bases to trimming and J lost 0 bases, with 13 bases between them. CDR3 length: 16 amino acids. This chain's CDR3 is CASNIGRSSYNSPLHF. The CDR3 DNA follows: TGTGCCAGCAACATAGGGAGGAGCTCCTATAATTCACCCCTCCACTTT.

This chain joins TRBV5-5 and TRBJ2-3, with D unresolved. This CDR3 spans 15 amino acids. Trimming shortened V by 0 bases and J by 12 bases, and 20 bases separated the two germline ends. Germline CDR1 is SGHKS and CDR2 is YYEKEE (reference sequence). CDR3 nucleotides: TGTGCCAGCAGCTTGGCCGTGAATGGATTAATCCCCCAGTATTTT. Protein: CASSLAVNGLIPQYF.

V is TRBV5-5 and J is TRBJ1-1; D remains unclear. The CDR3 has 13 residues. CDR1 is SGHKS, CDR2 YYEKEE, per germline (reference sequence). V lost 5 bases, J lost 8 bases, and 16 bases lay in between. The CDR3 DNA reads TGTGCCAGCAGTCCCGCCGGGAAGGCCGAAGCTTTCTTT. Translated: CASSPAGKAEAFF.

V gene TRBV7-6 combines with J gene TRBJ1-1; D perhaps matches TRBD1 (6 bases). This CDR3 is 16 amino acids long. Trimming stripped 1 base from V and 2 bases from J, with 14 bases between. Germline CDR1 is SGHVS and CDR2 is FNYEAQ. The CDR3 region is CASSLGQGRRNTEAFF. CDR3 nucleotides: TGTGCCAGCAGCTTAGGCCAGGGGAGGAGAAACACTGAAGCTTTCTTT.

This clone was found once. This sequence joins TRBV15 and TRBJ2-6; 8 nucleotides line up with TRBD1. The CDR3 is 16 residues long. J gave up 1 base and V 8 bases, and 7 bases lay outside the gene matches. Germline CDR1 and CDR2: LNHNV and YYDKDF (reference sequence). The CDR3 is CATATGDRSGANVLTF. CDR3 coding DNA: TGTGCCACCGCGACAGGGGACCGATCTGGGGCCAACGTCCTGACTTTC.

Here the CDR3 reads CASSLSFVWATGNYGYTF. For the CDR3, the DNA is TGTGCCAGCAGTTTATCGTTTGTATGGGCGACAGGGAACTATGGCTACACCTTC. V usage is TRBV27 and J usage is TRBJ1-2; 7 nucleotides match TRBD1. Germline CDR1 reads MNHEY; CDR2 reads SMNVEV (reference sequence). Trimming cost V 0 bases and J 2 bases; bases outside gene matches: 12. The length of the CDR3 is 18 residues.

This CDR3 is CASSSGRAGEQYF. CDR3 sequence (DNA): TGTGCCAGTAGTAGCGGGAGGGCTGGGGAGCAGTACTTC. V gene TRBV19 combines with J gene TRBJ2-7; 9 nucleotides align to TRBD2. CDR1 is LNHDA and CDR2 is SQIVND in the germline V gene (reference sequence). The length of the CDR3 is 13 residues. V lost 4 bases and J lost 7; bases outside the gene matches: 5.

This sequence joins TRBV4-3 and TRBJ2-5, with 13 bases lining up with TRBD2. V was pared by 0 bases and J by 5 bases, with 9 bases of the junction left unmatched. The CDR3 totals 18 residues. Looked up from germline, CDR1 is LGHNA and CDR2 is YSLEER. The DNA for the CDR3 is TGCGCCAGCAGCCAAGATGCCACCACTAGCGGGGGGGCTGAGACCCAGTACTTC. Its translation is CASSQDATTSGGAETQYF.

The V gene is TRBV1, the J gene TRBJ2-7; the D call in the table, TRBD2, was not verified against the DNA. TRBV1 is marked as a pseudogene. CDR3 length: 16 residues. The CDR3: CTSSHKTRPISYEQYF. CDR3 coding DNA: TGCACCAGCAGCCACAAGACTAGACCGATCTCCTACGAGCAGTACTTC.

V and J are TRBV6-1 and TRBJ1-1, with D unclear. V was clipped by 3 bases and J by 0 bases, with 17 bases between them. The CDR3 covers 17 residues. Looked up from germline, CDR1 is MNHNS and CDR2 is SASEGT. The chain's CDR3 is CASSEPRRRSLNTEAFF. In DNA form, the CDR3 reads TGTGCCAGCAGTGAGCCCAGACGCAGAAGTTTGAACACTGAAGCTTTCTTT.